This TCR beta chain is from a study of T cells in Graves' hyperthyroidism and ophthalmopathy. The TCR beta CDR3 regions underwent amplification using RNA transcripts as the source. The HTBI primer set drove a first-round RT-PCR of the TCR CDR3. TCRdb used MiXCR to reprocess the multiplex PCR reads, holding one entry per CDR3 protein. Seen here are under 350,000 distinct CDR3 sequences, approximately 14% observed once, and the top ten hold under 8%. Many counts were recorded for this clonotype. Germline lookup yields CDR1 LNHNV and CDR2 YYDKDF (reference sequence). This CDR3 comprises 15 residues. V lost 5 bases and J lost 7; bases outside the gene matches: 7. Over 18 months, lack of ophthalmopathy progression marked Graves' hyperthyroidism as stable. Hyperthyroidism had been newly diagnosed in patients aged 18 to 65, and its duration was under 2 months.

This TCR derives from a woman aged 40 to 49 with Graves' hyperthyroidism. The chain couples TRBV15 to TRBJ1-4, with TRBD1 matching 10 bases. The sample taken for sequencing was blood. CDR3 amino acids: CATSPTGGQGEKLFF. CDR3 nucleotide sequence: TGTGCCACCAGCCCGACAGGGGGCCAAGGTGAAAAACTGTTTTTT.